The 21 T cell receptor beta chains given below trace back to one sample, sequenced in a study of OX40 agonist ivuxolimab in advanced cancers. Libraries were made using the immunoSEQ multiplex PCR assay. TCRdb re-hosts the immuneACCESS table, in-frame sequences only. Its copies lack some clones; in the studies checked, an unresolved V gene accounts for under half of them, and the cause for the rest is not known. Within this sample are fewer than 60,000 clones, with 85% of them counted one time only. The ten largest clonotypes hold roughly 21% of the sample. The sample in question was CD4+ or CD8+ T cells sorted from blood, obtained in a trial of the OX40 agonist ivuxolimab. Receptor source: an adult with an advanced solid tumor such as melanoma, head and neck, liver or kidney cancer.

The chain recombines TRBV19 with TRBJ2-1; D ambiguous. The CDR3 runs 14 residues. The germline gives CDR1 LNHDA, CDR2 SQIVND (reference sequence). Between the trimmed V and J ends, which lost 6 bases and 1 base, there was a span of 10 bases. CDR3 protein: CASRGLLSYNEQFF. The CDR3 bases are TGTGCCAGTAGGGGTCTCCTTTCCTACAATGAGCAGTTCTTC. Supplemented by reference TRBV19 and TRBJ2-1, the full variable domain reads DGGITQSPKYLFRKEGQNVTLSCEQNLNHDAMYWYRQDPGQGLRLIYYSQIVNDFQKGDIAEGYSVSREKKESFPLTVTSAQKNPTAFYLCASRGLLSYNEQFFGPGTRLTVL.

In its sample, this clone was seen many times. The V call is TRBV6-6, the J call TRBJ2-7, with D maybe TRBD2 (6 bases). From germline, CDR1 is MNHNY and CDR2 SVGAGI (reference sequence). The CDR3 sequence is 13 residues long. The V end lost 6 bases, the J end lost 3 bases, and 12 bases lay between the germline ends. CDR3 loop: CASSDTSYYEQYV. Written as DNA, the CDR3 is TGTGCCAGCAGCGACACTAGCTACTACGAGCAGTACGTC.

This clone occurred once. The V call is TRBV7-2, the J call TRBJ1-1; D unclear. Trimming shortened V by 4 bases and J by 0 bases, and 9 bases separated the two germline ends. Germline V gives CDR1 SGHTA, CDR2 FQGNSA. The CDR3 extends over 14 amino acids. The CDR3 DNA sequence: TGTGCCAGCAGCTCCCAAGGATTGAACACTGAAGCTTTCTTT. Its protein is CASSSQGLNTEAFF. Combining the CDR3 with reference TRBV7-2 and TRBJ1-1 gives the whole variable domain GAGVSQSPSNKVTEKGKDVELRCDPISGHTALYWYRQSLGQGLEFLIYFQGNSAPDKSGLPSDRFSAERTGGSVSTLTIQRTQQEDSAVYLCASSSQGLNTEAFFGQGTRLTVV.

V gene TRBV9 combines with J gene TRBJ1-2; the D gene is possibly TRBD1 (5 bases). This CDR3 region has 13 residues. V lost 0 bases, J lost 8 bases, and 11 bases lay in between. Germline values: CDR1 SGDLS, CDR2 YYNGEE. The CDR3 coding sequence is TGTGCCAGCAGCGTAGGAGGGACCGGCGGCTACACCTTC. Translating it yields CASSVGGTGGYTF.

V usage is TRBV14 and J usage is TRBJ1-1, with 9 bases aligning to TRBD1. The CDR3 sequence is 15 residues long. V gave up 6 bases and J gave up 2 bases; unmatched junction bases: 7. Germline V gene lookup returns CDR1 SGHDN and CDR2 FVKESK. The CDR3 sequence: CASRPDRGDNTEAFF. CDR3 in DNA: TGTGCCAGCAGGCCCGACAGGGGGGATAACACTGAAGCTTTCTTT.

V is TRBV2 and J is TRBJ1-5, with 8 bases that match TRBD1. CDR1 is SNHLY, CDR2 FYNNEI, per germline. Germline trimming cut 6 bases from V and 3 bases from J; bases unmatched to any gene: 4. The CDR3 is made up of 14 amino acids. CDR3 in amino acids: CASRPTGDNQPQHF. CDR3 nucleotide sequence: TGTGCCAGCAGGCCGACAGGGGACAATCAGCCCCAGCATTTT.

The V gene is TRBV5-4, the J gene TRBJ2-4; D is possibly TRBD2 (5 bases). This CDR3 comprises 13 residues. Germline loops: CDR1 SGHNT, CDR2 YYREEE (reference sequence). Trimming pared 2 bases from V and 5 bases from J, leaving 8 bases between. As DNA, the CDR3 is TGTGCCAGCAGCTTATGGGGAGAAAACATTCAGTACTTC. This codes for CASSLWGENIQYF.

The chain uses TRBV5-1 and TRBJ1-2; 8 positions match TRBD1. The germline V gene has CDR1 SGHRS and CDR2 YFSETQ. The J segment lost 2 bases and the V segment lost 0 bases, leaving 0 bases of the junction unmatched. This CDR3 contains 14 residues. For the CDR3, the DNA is TGCGCCAGCAGCTTGGGGACAGGGAACTATGGCTACACCTTC. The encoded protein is CASSLGTGNYGYTF.

The CDR3 nucleotides are TGTGCCAGTAGTGGACAGGGTCCGGGGCCCCAGCATTTT. Translation gives CASSGQGPGPQHF. This sequence joins TRBV19 and TRBJ1-5, with 8 bases lining up with TRBD1. This CDR3 is 13 amino acids long. V lost 5 bases, J lost 9 bases, and 6 bases stayed unmatched. Germline V lookup: CDR1 LNHDA, CDR2 SQIVND (reference sequence).

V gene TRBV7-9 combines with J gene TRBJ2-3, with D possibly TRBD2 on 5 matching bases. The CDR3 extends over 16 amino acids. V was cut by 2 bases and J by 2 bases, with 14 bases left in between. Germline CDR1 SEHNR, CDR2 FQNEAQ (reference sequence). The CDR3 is CASSLKGGRDTDTQYF. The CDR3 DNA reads TGTGCCAGCAGCTTAAAAGGAGGCCGCGACACAGATACGCAGTATTTT.

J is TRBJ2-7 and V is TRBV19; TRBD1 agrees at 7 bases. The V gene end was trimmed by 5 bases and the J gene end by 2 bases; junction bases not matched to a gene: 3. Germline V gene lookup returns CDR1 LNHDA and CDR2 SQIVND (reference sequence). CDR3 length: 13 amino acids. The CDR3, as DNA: TGTGCCAGTAGTCGGGACAGTGCCTACGAGCAGTACTTC. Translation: CASSRDSAYEQYF.

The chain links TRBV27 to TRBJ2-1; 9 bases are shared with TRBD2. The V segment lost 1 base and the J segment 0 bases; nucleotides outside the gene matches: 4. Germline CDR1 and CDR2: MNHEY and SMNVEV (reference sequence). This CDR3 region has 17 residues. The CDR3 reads CASSLYSGGFSYNEQFF. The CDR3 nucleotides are TGTGCCAGCAGTTTATATAGCGGGGGTTTCTCCTACAATGAGCAGTTCTTC.

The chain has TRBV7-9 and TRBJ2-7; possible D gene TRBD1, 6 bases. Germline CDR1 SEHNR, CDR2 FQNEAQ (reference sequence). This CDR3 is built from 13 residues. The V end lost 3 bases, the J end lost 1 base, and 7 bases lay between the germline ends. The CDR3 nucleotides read TGTGCCAGCAGCTTTACAGGGTCCTACGAGCAGTACGTC. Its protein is CASSFTGSYEQYV.

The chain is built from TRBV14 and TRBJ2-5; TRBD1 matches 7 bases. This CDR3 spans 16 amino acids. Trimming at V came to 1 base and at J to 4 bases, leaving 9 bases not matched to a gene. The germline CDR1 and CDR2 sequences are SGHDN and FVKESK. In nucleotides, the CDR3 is TGTGCCAGCAGCCAAGTTACAGGGGTCGACGGAGAGACCCAGTACTTC. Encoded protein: CASSQVTGVDGETQYF.

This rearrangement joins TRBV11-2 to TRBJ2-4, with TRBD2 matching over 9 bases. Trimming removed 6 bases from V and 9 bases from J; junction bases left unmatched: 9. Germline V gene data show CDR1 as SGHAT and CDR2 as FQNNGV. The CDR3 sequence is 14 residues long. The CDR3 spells CASSSKRGEVIQYF. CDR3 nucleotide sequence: TGTGCCAGCAGTTCCAAGCGGGGGGAGGTCATTCAGTACTTC.

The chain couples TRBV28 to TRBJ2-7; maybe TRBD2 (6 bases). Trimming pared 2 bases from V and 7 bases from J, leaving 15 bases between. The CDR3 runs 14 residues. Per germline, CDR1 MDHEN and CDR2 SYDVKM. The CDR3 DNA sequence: TGTGCCAGCAGTTTAAGTCCCTGGGGGGAGGAGCAGTACTTC. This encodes CASSLSPWGEEQYF.

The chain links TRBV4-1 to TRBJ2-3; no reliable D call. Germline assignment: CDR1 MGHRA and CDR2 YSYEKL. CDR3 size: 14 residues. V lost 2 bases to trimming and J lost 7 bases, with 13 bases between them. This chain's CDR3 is CASSQYGLPYTQYF. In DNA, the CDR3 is TGCGCCAGCAGCCAATACGGTCTCCCTTATACGCAGTATTTT.

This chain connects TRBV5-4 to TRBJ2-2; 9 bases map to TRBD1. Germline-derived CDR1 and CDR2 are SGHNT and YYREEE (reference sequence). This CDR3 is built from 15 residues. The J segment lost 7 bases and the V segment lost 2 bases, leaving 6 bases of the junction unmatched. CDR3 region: CASSFHRGLGGELFF. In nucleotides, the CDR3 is TGTGCCAGCAGCTTCCACAGGGGGCTTGGCGGGGAGCTGTTTTTT.

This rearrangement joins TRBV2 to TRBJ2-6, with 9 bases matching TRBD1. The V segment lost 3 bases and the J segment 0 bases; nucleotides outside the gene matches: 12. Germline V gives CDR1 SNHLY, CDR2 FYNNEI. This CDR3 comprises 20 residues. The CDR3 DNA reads TGTGCCAGCAGTGATGGTGGGACAGGGCCTATCGTCTCTGGGGCCAACGTCCTGACTTTC. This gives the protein CASSDGGTGPIVSGANVLTF.

The CDR3 loop reads CASSAGRGGYTF. The CDR3 nucleotides are TGTGCCAGCAGCGCCGGACGAGGTGGCTACACCTTC. The chain recombines TRBV9 with TRBJ1-2; no clear D gene. Trimming left V 3 bases short and J 7 bases short, with 10 bases between. The CDR3 contains 12 residues. Germline loops: CDR1 SGDLS, CDR2 YYNGEE.

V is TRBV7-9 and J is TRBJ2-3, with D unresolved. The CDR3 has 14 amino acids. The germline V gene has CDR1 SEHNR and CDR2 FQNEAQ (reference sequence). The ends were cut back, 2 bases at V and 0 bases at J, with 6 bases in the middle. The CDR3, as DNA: TGTGCCAGCAGCTTACAGCAGAGCACAGATACGCAGTATTTT. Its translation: CASSLQQSTDTQYF.